This T cell receptor beta chain derives from a study of shared clonotypes between healthy human individuals. The study's findings and limits: Sampling used blood alone; tissue repertoires probably differ.

Authors' data handling: Filtering differed, since immunoSEQ gave only junction sequences and no quality scores. Sequenced by immunoSEQ multiplex PCR; TCRdb stores in-frame clones only, minus some. V and J calls and clone size are those listed in that table; D and trimming were worked out from the DNA. The sample carries about 680,000 clones, about 80% recorded once. Germline-derived CDR1 and CDR2 are SGHTA and FQGNSA. V trimming: 1 base; J trimming: 9 bases; junction bases outside the gene matches: 9. The CDR3 runs to 15 residues. To note about this clone: Antigen specificity is unknown.

Input material: memory CD4+ T cells sorted from blood. Subset specified: CD45RA-negative fraction. The V gene is TRBV7-2, the J gene TRBJ2-7; 10 positions match TRBD2. The receptor was derived from a woman aged 30 to 39 in good health. The chain's CDR3 is CASSLGALAGVAQYF. In DNA, the CDR3 is TGTGCCAGCAGCTTAGGAGCCCTAGCGGGAGTGGCGCAGTACTTC. The whole variable domain, filled in from reference TRBV7-2 and TRBJ2-7, reads GAGVSQSPSNKVTEKGKDVELRCDPISGHTALYWYRQSLGQGLEFLIYFQGNSAPDKSGLPSDRFSAERTGGSVSTLTIQRTQQEDSAVYLCASSLGALAGVAQYFGPGTRLTVT.